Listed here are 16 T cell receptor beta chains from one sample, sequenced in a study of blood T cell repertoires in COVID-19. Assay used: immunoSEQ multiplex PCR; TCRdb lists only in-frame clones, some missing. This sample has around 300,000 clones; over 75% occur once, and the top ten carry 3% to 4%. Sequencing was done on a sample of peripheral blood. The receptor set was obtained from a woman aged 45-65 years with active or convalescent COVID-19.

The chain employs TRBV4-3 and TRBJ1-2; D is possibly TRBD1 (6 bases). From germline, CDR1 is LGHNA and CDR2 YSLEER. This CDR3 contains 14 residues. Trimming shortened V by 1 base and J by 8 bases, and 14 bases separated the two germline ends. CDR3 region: CASSQGQATGGYTF. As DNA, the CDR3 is TGCGCCAGCAGCCAAGGACAGGCTACCGGAGGCTACACCTTC.

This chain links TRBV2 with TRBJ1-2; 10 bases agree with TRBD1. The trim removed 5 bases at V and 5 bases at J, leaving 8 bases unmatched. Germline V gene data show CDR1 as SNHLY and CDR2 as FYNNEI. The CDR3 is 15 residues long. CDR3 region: CASSKGGTGVYGYTF. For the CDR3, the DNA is TGTGCCAGCAGTAAGGGAGGGACAGGGGTATATGGCTACACCTTC.

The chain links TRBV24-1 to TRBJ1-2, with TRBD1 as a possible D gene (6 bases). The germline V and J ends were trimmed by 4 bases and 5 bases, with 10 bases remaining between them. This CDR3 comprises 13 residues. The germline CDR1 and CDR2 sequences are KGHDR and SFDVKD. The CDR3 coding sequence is TGTGCCACCAGTGACCTAGGGGGATATGGCTACACCTTC. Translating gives CATSDLGGYGYTF.

The CDR3 sequence: CAISGGKSKGLPNTGELFF. CDR3 bases: TGTGCCATCAGCGGAGGGAAGTCTAAGGGACTACCTAACACCGGGGAGCTGTTTTTT. The chain is built from TRBV10-3 and TRBJ2-2; the match to TRBD2 covers 7 bases. This CDR3 has 19 amino acids. Germline loops: CDR1 ENHRY, CDR2 SYGVKD. V lost 6 bases, J lost 2 bases, and 18 bases stayed unmatched.

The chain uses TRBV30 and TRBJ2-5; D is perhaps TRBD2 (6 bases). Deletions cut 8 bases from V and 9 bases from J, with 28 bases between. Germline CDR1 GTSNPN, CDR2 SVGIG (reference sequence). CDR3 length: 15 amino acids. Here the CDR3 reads CARMEGGTAPRAQYF. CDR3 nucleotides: TGTGCCAGGATGGAGGGCGGAACGGCCCCAAGAGCCCAGTACTTC.

The CDR3 loop reads CASSAGTKGAYEQYF. The CDR3 DNA reads TGTGCCAGCAGTGCCGGAACCAAGGGAGCCTACGAGCAGTACTTC. The J gene is TRBJ2-7, the V gene TRBV7-9; the D gene is possibly TRBD2 (5 bases). The CDR3 spans 15 residues. The germline V and J ends were trimmed by 6 bases and 2 bases, with 17 bases remaining between them. Germline CDR1 reads SEHNR; CDR2 reads FQNEAQ (reference sequence).

The CDR3, as DNA: TGTGCCAGCAGTTACCCAATACAGGGCACTCGGACGCAGTATTTT. Translating gives CASSYPIQGTRTQYF. This chain joins TRBV6-2 or TRBV6-3 and TRBJ2-3; weak D call: TRBD1 (6 bases). V was cut by 2 bases and J by 9 bases, with 18 bases left in between. CDR3 size: 15 residues. CDR1 is MNHEY, CDR2 SVGEGT, per germline.

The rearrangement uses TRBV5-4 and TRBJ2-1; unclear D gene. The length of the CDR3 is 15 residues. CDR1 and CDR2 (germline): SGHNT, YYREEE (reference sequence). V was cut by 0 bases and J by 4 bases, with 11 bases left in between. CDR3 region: CASSLGLLPYNEQFF. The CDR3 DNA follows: TGTGCCAGCAGCTTGGGACTTCTTCCTTACAATGAGCAGTTCTTC.

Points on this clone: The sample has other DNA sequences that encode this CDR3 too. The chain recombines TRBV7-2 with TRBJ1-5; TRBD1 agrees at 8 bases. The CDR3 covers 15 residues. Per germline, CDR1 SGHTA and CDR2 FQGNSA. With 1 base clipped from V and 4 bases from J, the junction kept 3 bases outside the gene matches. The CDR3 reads CASSLGGTGNQPQHF. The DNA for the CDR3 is TGTGCCAGCAGCTTAGGCGGGACAGGTAATCAGCCCCAGCATTTT.

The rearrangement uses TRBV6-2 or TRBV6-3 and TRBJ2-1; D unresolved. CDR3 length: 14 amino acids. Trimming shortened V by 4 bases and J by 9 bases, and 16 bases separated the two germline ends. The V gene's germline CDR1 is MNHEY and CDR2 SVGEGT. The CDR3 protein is CASSSRVLSGEQFF. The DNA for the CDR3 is TGTGCCAGCAGTTCCCGTGTGCTATCGGGTGAGCAGTTCTTC.

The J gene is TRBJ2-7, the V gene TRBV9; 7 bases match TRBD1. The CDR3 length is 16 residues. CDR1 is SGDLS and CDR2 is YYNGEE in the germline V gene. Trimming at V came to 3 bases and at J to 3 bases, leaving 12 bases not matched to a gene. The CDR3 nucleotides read TGTGCCAGCAGCGCCTCGGGGACAGCGATGGACTACGAGCAGTACTTC. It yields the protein CASSASGTAMDYEQYF.

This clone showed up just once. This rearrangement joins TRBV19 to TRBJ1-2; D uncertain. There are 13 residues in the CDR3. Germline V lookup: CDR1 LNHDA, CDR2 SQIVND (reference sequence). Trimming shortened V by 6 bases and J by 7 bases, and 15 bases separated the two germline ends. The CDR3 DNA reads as TGTGCCAGTAGCGGGAGCGGGGAGTCTGGCTACACCTTC. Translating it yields CASSGSGESGYTF.

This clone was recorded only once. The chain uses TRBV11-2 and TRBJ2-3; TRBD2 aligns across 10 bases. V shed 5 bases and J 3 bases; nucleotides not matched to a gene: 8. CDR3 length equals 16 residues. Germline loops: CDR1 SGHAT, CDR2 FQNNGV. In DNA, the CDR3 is TGTGCCAGCAGCCATTACGTAGCGGGAGGAACAGATACGCAGTATTTT. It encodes CASSHYVAGGTDTQYF.

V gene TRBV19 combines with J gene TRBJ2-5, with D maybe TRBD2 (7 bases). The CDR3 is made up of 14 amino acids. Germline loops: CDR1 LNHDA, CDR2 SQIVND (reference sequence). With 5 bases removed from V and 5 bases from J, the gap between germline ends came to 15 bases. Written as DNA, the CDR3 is TGTGCCAGTAGTCTCGGGGGGCGATGGGAGACCCAGTACTTC. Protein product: CASSLGGRWETQYF.

Here the CDR3 reads CSVDPRQNTEAFF. The DNA of the CDR3 is TGCAGCGTTGACCCTCGACAGAACACTGAAGCTTTCTTT. The V gene is TRBV29-1, the J gene TRBJ1-1; D unresolved. The germline V gene encodes CDR1 SQVTM and CDR2 ANQGSEA. This CDR3 comprises 13 residues. V was clipped by 3 bases and J by 1 base, with 9 bases between them.

CDR3 coding DNA: TGTGCCAGCTCAACTAGCGACTCTGGGGCCAACGTCCTGACTTTC. This codes for CASSTSDSGANVLTF. This chain uses TRBV6-5 with TRBJ2-6, with TRBD2 identical over 7 bases. After removal of 8 bases from V and 0 bases from J, the junction contained 4 bases not matched to a gene. Looked up from germline, CDR1 is MNHEY and CDR2 is SVGAGI. The CDR3 sequence is 15 residues long.